Here is one T cell receptor (beta chain) with its context. Libraries were prepared by immunoSEQ multiplex PCR; TCRdb keeps only in-frame clonotypes and omits some of them. The sample contains under 850,000 clones, roughly 90% of which appear only once. The data were obtained in a study of shared T cell receptors in the human thymus. CDR1 and CDR2 (germline): MNHEY, SMNVEV (reference sequence). Trimming shortened V by 1 base and J by 7 bases, and 7 bases separated the two germline ends. The CDR3 is made up of 13 amino acids. Separately, the same data were catalogued under a study of human thymus T cells. That source notes: Resections obtained during corrective heart surgery supplied the thymus tissue. Apparent bias marked the V and J gene usage of thymic and blood repertoires. As related research reported, thymic repertoires overlapped highly among unrelated individuals.

The sample was thymocytes. The V gene is TRBV27, the J gene TRBJ2-2; TRBD2 might be the D (6 bases). The TCR originated in a boy under two years old with a congenital heart defect. This CDR3 reads CASSLYGGGELFF. CDR3 coding DNA: TGTGCCAGCAGTTTATACGGGGGCGGGGAGCTGTTTTTT.